The sequence of this T cell receptor beta chain was determined in a study of cytomegalovirus exposure and HLA in healthy donors. A multiplex PCR was run with 60 Vbeta primers and 13 Jbeta primers. The protocol was immunoSEQ multiplex PCR, while the TCRdb copy is restricted to in-frame clones and leaves out a portion. The table shows 150,000 to 200,000 clones, with around 76% occurring only once. V lost 4 bases, J lost 4 bases, and 15 bases lay in between. In germline, CDR1 is SGHRS, CDR2 YFSETQ. The CDR3 spans 14 residues. V is TRBV5-1 and J is TRBJ2-7; TRBD1 is a possible D gene (6 bases). Sequences were obtained from PBMCs. The source is a female donor in good health and CMV-seronegative. CDR3 region: CASSIGQIPYEQYF. For the CDR3, the DNA is TGCGCCAGCAGCATCGGACAGATACCGTACGAGCAGTACTTC.